A single sample is the source of the 18 T cell receptor beta chains below, sequenced in a study of blood T cell repertoires in COVID-19. Sequencing used immunoSEQ multiplex PCR; TCRdb keeps in-frame clones, though not all of them. The table includes tens of thousands of clones, approximately 90% detected once. The sequencing sample was made of peripheral blood. The receptors stem from a woman between 50 and 59 years old with COVID-19, enrolled during active disease.

V and J are TRBV4-3 and TRBJ1-2; maybe TRBD1 (5 bases). The CDR3 sequence is 13 residues long. The germline CDR1 and CDR2 sequences are LGHNA and YSLEER. The ends were cut back, 6 bases at V and 3 bases at J, with 11 bases in the middle. The CDR3 coding sequence is TGCGCCAGCAGTTATGGCAGGGACTATGGCTACACCTTC. It translates to CASSYGRDYGYTF.

The J gene is TRBJ2-3, the V gene TRBV7-9; 7 bases fit TRBD1. The V segment lost 2 bases and the J segment 2 bases; nucleotides outside the gene matches: 4. Germline V gene lookup returns CDR1 SEHNR and CDR2 FQNEAQ (reference sequence). The CDR3 has 15 residues. The CDR3 is CASSLRQGNTDTQYF. For the CDR3, the DNA is TGTGCCAGCAGCTTAAGACAGGGTAACACAGATACGCAGTATTTT. Looking up the rest from reference TRBV7-9 and TRBJ2-3 gives the full variable domain: DTGVSQNPRHKITKRGQNVTFRCDPISEHNRLYWYRQTLGQGPEFLTYFQNEAQLEKSRLLSDRFSAERPKGSFSTLEIQRTEQGDSAMYLCASSLRQGNTDTQYFGPGTRLTVL.

The J gene is TRBJ2-2, the V gene TRBV4-2; TRBD2 might be the D (6 bases). The CDR3 length is 16 residues. Germline values: CDR1 LGHNA, CDR2 YNFKEQ. Trimming pared 4 bases from V and 0 bases from J, leaving 12 bases between. The CDR3 protein is CASSRTGLPNTGELFF. The CDR3 DNA reads TGTGCCAGCAGCCGAACGGGACTCCCGAACACCGGGGAGCTGTTTTTT.

The rearrangement links TRBV15 to TRBJ2-1; perhaps TRBD2 as D (6 bases). There are 14 residues in the CDR3. V lost 9 bases and J 3 bases, leaving 15 bases between the germline ends. The germline CDR1 and CDR2 sequences are LNHNV and YYDKDF (reference sequence). CDR3 bases: TGTGCCACTTCATTCGCGGGACGCTACAATGAGCAGTTCTTC. Protein product: CATSFAGRYNEQFF. Full variable domain (remainder filled in from reference TRBV15 and TRBJ2-1): DAMVIQNPRYQVTQFGKPVTLSCSQTLNHNVMYWYQQKSSQAPKLLFHYYDKDFNNEADTPDNFQSRRPNTSFCFLDIRSPGLGDTAMYLCATSFAGRYNEQFFGPGTRLTVL.

The rearrangement joins TRBV5-5 to TRBJ1-1, with D hard to call. V was shortened by 3 bases and J by 1 base, with 7 bases between the two germline ends. The CDR3 covers 13 residues. CDR1 is SGHKS and CDR2 is YYEKEE in the germline V gene (reference sequence). The CDR3, as DNA: TGTGCCAGCAGCTATATAGAGAACACTGAAGCTTTCTTT. Amino acid sequence: CASSYIENTEAFF.

The chain combines TRBV14 with TRBJ2-2, with a weak D call TRBD2 (5 bases). The germline gives CDR1 SGHDN, CDR2 FVKESK. Trimming cost V 3 bases and J 2 bases, with 13 bases left between them. The CDR3 has 16 amino acids. Written as DNA, the CDR3 is TGTGCCAGCAGCCATAGGACTTTCCGTAACACCGGGGAGCTGTTTTTT. Amino acid sequence: CASSHRTFRNTGELFF.

The gene calls are TRBV14 and TRBJ2-1; 13 bases are a match to TRBD2. CDR3 length equals 20 residues. From germline, CDR1 is SGHDN and CDR2 FVKESK. V was pared by 1 base and J by 7 bases, with 16 bases of the junction left unmatched. CDR3 amino acids: CASSQARTSGRWGNGNEQFF. The DNA for the CDR3 is TGTGCCAGCAGCCAAGCTCGGACTAGCGGGAGATGGGGAAATGGGAATGAGCAGTTCTTC.

This chain connects TRBV7-3 to TRBJ2-7; 8 bases line up with TRBD1. After removal of 3 bases from V and 3 bases from J, the junction contained 1 base not matched to a gene. The V gene's germline CDR1 is SGHTA and CDR2 FQGTGA. This CDR3 has 13 amino acids. In DNA, the CDR3 is TGTGCCAGCAGCTTCACAGGGGGCTACGAGCAGTACTTC. Protein: CASSFTGGYEQYF.

This chain connects TRBV11-3 to TRBJ2-1; 10 positions agree with TRBD2. J gave up 8 bases and V 11 bases, and 12 bases lay outside the gene matches. From germline, CDR1 is SGHNT and CDR2 YENEEA. This CDR3 spans 14 amino acids. The chain's CDR3 is CAGQAGGPRDEQFF. CDR3 coding DNA: TGTGCCGGACAAGCGGGAGGGCCTCGGGATGAGCAGTTCTTC. Drawing the rest from reference TRBV11-3 and TRBJ2-1, the complete variable domain is EAGVVQSPRYKIIEKKQPVAFWCNPISGHNTLYWYLQNLGQGPELLIRYENEEAVDDSQLPKDRFSAERLKGVDSTLKIQPAELGDSAVYLCAGQAGGPRDEQFFGPGTRLTVL.

V usage is TRBV5-5 and J usage is TRBJ1-1; D is possibly TRBD1 (6 bases). The CDR3 spans 12 residues. Looked up from germline, CDR1 is SGHKS and CDR2 is YYEKEE (reference sequence). V was clipped by 0 bases and J by 9 bases, with 9 bases between them. The CDR3 spells CASSLVWGQAFF. In DNA form, the CDR3 reads TGTGCCAGCAGCTTGGTATGGGGGCAAGCTTTCTTT.

The V gene is TRBV9, the J gene TRBJ2-7; the match to TRBD2 covers 7 bases. The junction had 9 bases not matched to a gene; V was cut back by 4 bases and J by 2 bases. Germline V CDR1 and CDR2: SGDLS, YYNGEE. The CDR3 runs 15 residues. The CDR3 is CASSTQGGEPYEQYF. The CDR3 DNA reads as TGTGCCAGCAGCACCCAGGGAGGGGAGCCCTACGAGCAGTACTTC.

This sequence joins TRBV29-1 and TRBJ2-7, with D hard to call. The CDR3 is made up of 12 amino acids. V was shortened by 5 bases and J by 3 bases, with 11 bases between the two germline ends. The V gene's germline CDR1 is SQVTM and CDR2 ANQGSEA. Written as DNA, the CDR3 is TGCAGCGTTCGGCGGAGTGACTACGAGCAGTACTTC. Its protein product is CSVRRSDYEQYF.

This chain joins TRBV6-1 and TRBJ2-1; 10 positions agree with TRBD1. This CDR3 contains 16 residues. Germline CDR1 reads MNHNS; CDR2 reads SASEGT. With V trimmed by 4 bases and J by 9 bases, 12 bases remained unmatched. CDR3: CASSGQRTGGRGEQFF. CDR3 nucleotides: TGTGCCAGCAGTGGCCAGCGGACAGGGGGTCGTGGTGAGCAGTTCTTC.

This clone has just one count. CDR3 loop: CASSQVIREGDGELFF. The CDR3 coding sequence is TGTGCCAGCAGCCAAGTTATCAGGGAAGGAGACGGGGAGCTGTTTTTT. The chain joins TRBV4-2 to TRBJ2-2, with a tentative D call TRBD1 (5 bases). Looked up from germline, CDR1 is LGHNA and CDR2 is YNFKEQ. The CDR3 is 16 amino acids. Trimming cost V 1 base and J 7 bases, with 16 bases left between them.

The chain has TRBV6-6 and TRBJ2-7; 7 nucleotides line up with TRBD2. Trimming cost V 1 base and J 2 bases; bases outside gene matches: 8. Germline V gives CDR1 MNHNY, CDR2 SVGAGI (reference sequence). CDR3 length equals 16 residues. The CDR3 loop is CASSYLREPDPYEQYF. The CDR3 DNA reads TGTGCCAGCAGTTACTTGCGGGAGCCGGACCCCTACGAGCAGTACTTC.

The chain recombines TRBV7-3 with TRBJ2-7, with D uncertain. Trimming removed 7 bases at V and 3 bases at J, with 19 bases between. The CDR3 has 15 amino acids. Germline CDR1 and CDR2: SGHTA and FQGTGA. CDR3 bases: TGTGCCAGCACCCCGGATGCGTCGGAGCTCTACGAGCAGTACTTC. Its translation is CASTPDASELYEQYF.

This chain joins TRBV2 and TRBJ1-4; 8 positions agree with TRBD1. Germline V lookup: CDR1 SNHLY, CDR2 FYNNEI. V shed 6 bases and J 11 bases; nucleotides not matched to a gene: 11. This CDR3 is built from 14 residues. The CDR3 sequence is CASSPRQGRDKLFF. DNA of the CDR3: TGTGCCAGCAGCCCCAGACAGGGGAGGGACAAACTGTTTTTT.

The chain links TRBV19 to TRBJ2-7; 7 bases fit TRBD2. CDR1 is LNHDA and CDR2 is SQIVND in the germline V gene (reference sequence). V dropped 1 base and J dropped 5; count of bases not matched to a gene: 5. This CDR3 has 14 amino acids. CDR3 nucleotide sequence: TGTGCCAGTAGTATAGCGGGAGGTGGTGACGAGCAGTACTTC. It is translated as CASSIAGGGDEQYF.